These T cell receptor beta chains were read from a single sample in a study of T cells in localized non-small cell lung cancer. The assay was immunoSEQ multiplex PCR, and TCRdb's table has in-frame clones only and misses some. The sample has under 35,000 clones, roughly 78% seen once. The sample here was peripheral blood, taken before any cancer treatment. These receptors all come from a male donor aged 60 or older with stage III squamous cell lung carcinoma. Each CDR3 is given with its conserved first and last residue. A D gene is named only where the DNA matches it firmly. Size tells how often a clone was seen (once, few, many) or the class of an expanded clone, and some rows leave it out.

CDR3nt: TGCGCCAGCAGCTTGGCAACCGGGACAGGTAAAACTGAAGCTTTCTTT
CDR3aa: CASSLATGTGKTEAFF
d_gene: TRBD1
len: 16
j_gene: TRBJ1-1
v_gene: TRBV5-1
abundance: NA

CDR3nt: TGCAGCGTTGGGCCTGGTGAGCAGTTCTTC
CDR3aa: CSVGPGEQFF
d_gene: NA
len: 10
j_gene: TRBJ2-1
v_gene: TRBV29-1
abundance: NA

CDR3nt: TGTGCCAGCATTCCACGGGACAGCCCTGATGGCTACACCTTC
CDR3aa: CASIPRDSPDGYTF
d_gene: TRBD1
len: 14
j_gene: TRBJ1-2
v_gene: TRBV2
abundance: once

CDR3nt: TGTGCCAGCAGAACCGGACCCGTCAATCAGCCCCAGCATTTT
CDR3aa: CASRTGPVNQPQHF
d_gene: NA
len: 14
j_gene: TRBJ1-5
v_gene: TRBV6-5
abundance: NA

CDR3nt: TGTGCCAGTGCAGTGGACAGGGGGCGTTTGGACTATGGCTACACCTTC
CDR3aa: CASAVDRGRLDYGYTF
d_gene: TRBD1
len: 16
j_gene: TRBJ1-2
v_gene: TRBV27
abundance: NA

CDR3nt: TGCGCCAGCAGCGGCCGCTCTGGGGCCAACGTCCTGACTTTC
CDR3aa: CASSGRSGANVLTF
d_gene: NA
len: 14
j_gene: TRBJ2-6
v_gene: TRBV5-1
abundance: NA

CDR3nt: TGTGCCAGCAGCTTAGGACAGGTCAGGAACATTCAGTACTTC
CDR3aa: CASSLGQVRNIQYF
d_gene: NA
len: 14
j_gene: TRBJ2-4
v_gene: TRBV7-9
abundance: NA

CDR3nt: TGTGCCGCGGGGCGGGAGGTGGACACTGAAGCTTTCTTT
CDR3aa: CAAGREVDTEAFF
d_gene: NA
len: 13
j_gene: TRBJ1-1
v_gene: TRBV10-3
abundance: NA

CDR3nt: TGTGCCAGTGATCTTAATAGCAATCAGCCCCAGCATTTT
CDR3aa: CASDLNSNQPQHF
d_gene: NA
len: 13
j_gene: TRBJ1-5
v_gene: TRBV6-1
abundance: few

CDR3nt: TGCAGCGTCTCGGACTTCACAGATACGCAGTATTTT
CDR3aa: CSVSDFTDTQYF
d_gene: NA
len: 12
j_gene: TRBJ2-3
v_gene: TRBV29-1
abundance: NA

CDR3nt: TGTGCCAGCAGTCCCCGACTAGCGGGAACCTACAATGAGCAGTTCTTC
CDR3aa: CASSPRLAGTYNEQFF
d_gene: TRBD2
len: 16
j_gene: TRBJ2-1
v_gene: TRBV5-4
abundance: NA

CDR3nt: TGTGCCAGCAGCATGGACACAAACAATCAGCCCCAGCATTTT
CDR3aa: CASSMDTNNQPQHF
d_gene: NA
len: 14
j_gene: TRBJ1-5
v_gene: TRBV7-8
abundance: NA

CDR3nt: TGTGCTAGCAGCCGAAGTAGCGTCAGAACCGATACGCAGTATTTT
CDR3aa: CASSRSSVRTDTQYF
d_gene: NA
len: 15
j_gene: TRBJ2-3
v_gene: TRBV7-7
abundance: NA

CDR3nt: TGTGCCAGCTCACCGAATCTAGCGGGGGACGAGGGGTATGGCAATGAGCAGTTCTTC
CDR3aa: CASSPNLAGDEGYGNEQFF
d_gene: TRBD2
len: 19
j_gene: TRBJ2-1
v_gene: TRBV18
abundance: NA

CDR3nt: TGTGCCAGTAGTATCGGTGGGGCTAATGAAAAACTGTTTTTT
CDR3aa: CASSIGGANEKLFF
d_gene: NA
len: 14
j_gene: TRBJ1-4
v_gene: TRBV19
abundance: NA

CDR3nt: TGTGCCAGCAGGGAGGGGGCGTTGACAGATACGCAGTATTTT
CDR3aa: CASREGALTDTQYF
d_gene: NA
len: 14
j_gene: TRBJ2-3
v_gene: TRBV28
abundance: NA

CDR3nt: TGTGCCAGCAGCGGTCCTCTAGGAGCAAGTAAAAACACCATATATTTT
CDR3aa: CASSGPLGASKNTIYF
d_gene: NA
len: 16
j_gene: TRBJ1-3
v_gene: TRBV9
abundance: NA

CDR3nt: TGTGCCAGCAGCTTACAAGAGGACACTGAGGCTTTCTTT
CDR3aa: CASSLQEDTEAFF
d_gene: NA
len: 13
j_gene: TRBJ1-1
v_gene: TRBV5-4
abundance: NA

CDR3nt: TGTGCCAGCAGTTACACCTTATTTGGAGGACTCTCCTACAATGAGCAGTTCTTC
CDR3aa: CASSYTLFGGLSYNEQFF
d_gene: NA
len: 18
j_gene: TRBJ2-1
v_gene: TRBV28
abundance: NA

CDR3nt: TGTGCCAGCAGCTTAGAGAGACTAGCTGTAGATACGCAGTATTTT
CDR3aa: CASSLERLAVDTQYF
d_gene: TRBD2
len: 15
j_gene: TRBJ2-3
v_gene: TRBV7-8
abundance: NA

CDR3nt: TGCGCCAGCAGCTTAAGGACAGGGGGCAACTATGGCTACACCTTC
CDR3aa: CASSLRTGGNYGYTF
d_gene: TRBD1
len: 15
j_gene: TRBJ1-2
v_gene: TRBV5-1
abundance: NA

CDR3nt: TGTGCCAGCAGTTTATCGGGTGGTCCCTACGAGCAGTACTTC
CDR3aa: CASSLSGGPYEQYF
d_gene: NA
len: 14
j_gene: TRBJ2-7
v_gene: TRBV27
abundance: NA

CDR3nt: TGCGCCAGCAGCCAAGCCATAACCTACGAGCAGTACTTC
CDR3aa: CASSQAITYEQYF
d_gene: NA
len: 13
j_gene: TRBJ2-7
v_gene: TRBV4-3
abundance: NA

CDR3nt: TGTGCCGTCTCCAACGTGGAGACCCAGTACTTC
CDR3aa: CAVSNVETQYF
d_gene: NA
len: 11
j_gene: TRBJ2-5
v_gene: TRBV6-1
abundance: NA

CDR3nt: TGTGCCAGCAGGGACACAGGGGACAATGAGCAGTTCTTC
CDR3aa: CASRDTGDNEQFF
d_gene: TRBD1
len: 13
j_gene: TRBJ2-1
v_gene: TRBV27
abundance: NA

CDR3nt: TGTGCCAGCAGTGCGGGTAATAACTATGGCTACACCTTC
CDR3aa: CASSAGNNYGYTF
d_gene: NA
len: 13
j_gene: TRBJ1-2
v_gene: TRBV6-1
abundance: NA

CDR3nt: TGTGCCAGCAGCGTCGGACTCAACACCGGGGAGCTGTTTTTT
CDR3aa: CASSVGLNTGELFF
d_gene: NA
len: 14
j_gene: TRBJ2-2
v_gene: TRBV9
abundance: few

CDR3nt: TGCAGCGCCCAGGAGACAGGGGTAGAAAAACTGTTTTTT
CDR3aa: CSAQETGVEKLFF
d_gene: TRBD1
len: 13
j_gene: TRBJ1-4
v_gene: TRBV29-1
abundance: once

CDR3nt: TGCGCCAGCAGTTATGACAGGGTAGACATTCAGTACTTC
CDR3aa: CASSYDRVDIQYF
d_gene: TRBD1
len: 13
j_gene: TRBJ2-4
v_gene: TRBV5-1
abundance: once

CDR3nt: TGTGCCAGTACACTAGCGGGGGTAGTCGGGGAGCTGTTTTTT
CDR3aa: CASTLAGVVGELFF
d_gene: TRBD2
len: 14
j_gene: TRBJ2-2
v_gene: TRBV2
abundance: NA

CDR3nt: TGTGCCAGCAGCGGTCGGACAAGCTCACCCCTCCACTTT
CDR3aa: CASSGRTSSPLHF
d_gene: NA
len: 13
j_gene: TRBJ1-6
v_gene: TRBV11-2
abundance: few

CDR3nt: TGTGCCAGTAGTTGGGGGGGACAGGGAAATCAGCCCCAGCATTTT
CDR3aa: CASSWGGQGNQPQHF
d_gene: TRBD1
len: 15
j_gene: TRBJ1-5
v_gene: TRBV19
abundance: NA

CDR3nt: TGTGCCAGCAGCCCTCGGGATAGCGATCACACCGGGGAGCTGTTTTTT
CDR3aa: CASSPRDSDHTGELFF
d_gene: NA
len: 16
j_gene: TRBJ2-2
v_gene: TRBV9
abundance: once

CDR3nt: TGTGCCAGCAGTGCGGGATACGAGCAGTACTTC
CDR3aa: CASSAGYEQYF
d_gene: NA
len: 11
j_gene: TRBJ2-7
v_gene: TRBV6-6
abundance: NA

CDR3nt: TGTGCCAGCAACCTCCCCTCTGGGGCCAACGTCCTGACTTTC
CDR3aa: CASNLPSGANVLTF
d_gene: NA
len: 14
j_gene: TRBJ2-6
v_gene: TRBV6-1
abundance: NA

CDR3nt: TGTGCCACGAGCCGGGACAGGGACTCTGGAAACACCATATATTTT
CDR3aa: CATSRDRDSGNTIYF
d_gene: TRBD1
len: 15
j_gene: TRBJ1-3
v_gene: TRBV6-1
abundance: NA

CDR3nt: TGTGCCAGCAGTCCAGGAGGGATGAGTCAGCCCCAGCATTTT
CDR3aa: CASSPGGMSQPQHF
d_gene: NA
len: 14
j_gene: TRBJ1-5
v_gene: TRBV6-6
abundance: NA

CDR3nt: TGTGCCAGCTCTCCCCAGGGGCAGCTCACTGAAGCTTTCTTT
CDR3aa: CASSPQGQLTEAFF
d_gene: NA
len: 14
j_gene: TRBJ1-1
v_gene: TRBV18
abundance: NA

CDR3nt: TGTGCCAGCAGTTACGACAGCAACTATGGCTACACCTTC
CDR3aa: CASSYDSNYGYTF
d_gene: NA
len: 13
j_gene: TRBJ1-2
v_gene: TRBV6-6
abundance: NA

CDR3nt: TGTGCCAGCAGCTTAGTGGCTAACACCGGGGAGCTGTTTTTT
CDR3aa: CASSLVANTGELFF
d_gene: NA
len: 14
j_gene: TRBJ2-2
v_gene: TRBV7-6
abundance: NA

CDR3nt: TGTGCCAGCAGCTCCGGGACAGGGTCGATATACAATGAGCAGTTCTTC
CDR3aa: CASSSGTGSIYNEQFF
d_gene: TRBD1
len: 16
j_gene: TRBJ2-1
v_gene: TRBV7-3
abundance: NA

CDR3nt: TGTGCCACCGCCCTCGAACAAGATACGCAGTATTTT
CDR3aa: CATALEQDTQYF
d_gene: NA
len: 12
j_gene: TRBJ2-3
v_gene: TRBV10-3
abundance: NA

CDR3nt: TGTGCCAGCAGCGTGGGGTTCGAGGACCGAGCTAACTATGGCTACACCTTC
CDR3aa: CASSVGFEDRANYGYTF
d_gene: NA
len: 17
j_gene: TRBJ1-2
v_gene: TRBV7-2
abundance: NA

CDR3nt: TGCAGCGTCGCGGGACTCCGAAGCTCCTACAATGAGCAGTTCTTC
CDR3aa: CSVAGLRSSYNEQFF
d_gene: NA
len: 15
j_gene: TRBJ2-1
v_gene: TRBV29-1
abundance: NA

CDR3nt: TGTGCCAGCAGTGTACAGCGGGGGAACACTGAAGCTTTCTTT
CDR3aa: CASSVQRGNTEAFF
d_gene: NA
len: 14
j_gene: TRBJ1-1
v_gene: TRBV28
abundance: NA

CDR3nt: TGTGCCAGCAGCCAGGACAGGTCCGAGCAGTACTTC
CDR3aa: CASSQDRSEQYF
d_gene: TRBD1
len: 12
j_gene: TRBJ2-7
v_gene: TRBV2
abundance: medium-sized